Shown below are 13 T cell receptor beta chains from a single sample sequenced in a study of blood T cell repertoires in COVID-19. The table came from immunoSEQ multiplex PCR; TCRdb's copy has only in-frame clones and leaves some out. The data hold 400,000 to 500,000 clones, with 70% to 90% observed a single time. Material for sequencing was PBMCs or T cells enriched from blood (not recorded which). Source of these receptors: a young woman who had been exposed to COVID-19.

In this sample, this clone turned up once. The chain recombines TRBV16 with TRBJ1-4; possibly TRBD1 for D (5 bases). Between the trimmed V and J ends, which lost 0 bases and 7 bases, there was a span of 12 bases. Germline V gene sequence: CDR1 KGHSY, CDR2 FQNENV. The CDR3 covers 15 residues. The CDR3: CASSQSEGLGEKLFF. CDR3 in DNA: TGTGCCAGCAGCCAATCGGAGGGGTTGGGTGAAAAACTGTTTTTT.

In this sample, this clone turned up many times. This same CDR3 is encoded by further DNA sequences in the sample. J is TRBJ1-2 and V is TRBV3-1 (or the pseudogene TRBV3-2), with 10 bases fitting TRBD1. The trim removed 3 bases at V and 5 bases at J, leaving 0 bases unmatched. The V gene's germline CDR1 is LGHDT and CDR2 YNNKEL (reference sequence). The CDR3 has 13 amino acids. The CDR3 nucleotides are TGTGCCAGCAGCCAGGGACAGGGGTATGGCTACACCTTC. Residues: CASSQGQGYGYTF.

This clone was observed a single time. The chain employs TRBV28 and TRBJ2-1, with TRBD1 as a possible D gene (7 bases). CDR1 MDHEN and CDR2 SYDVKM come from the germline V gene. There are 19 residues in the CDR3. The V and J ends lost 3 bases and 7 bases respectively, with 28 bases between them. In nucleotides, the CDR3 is TGTGCCAGCAGTTTGTGGACAGGAACTCTAGCGCGAACTGGAAATGAGCAGTTCTTC. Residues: CASSLWTGTLARTGNEQFF. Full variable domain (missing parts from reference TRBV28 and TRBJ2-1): DVKVTQSSRYLVKRTGEKVFLECVQDMDHENMFWYRQDPGLGLRLIYFSYDVKMKEKGDIPEGYSVSREKKERFSLILESASTNQTSMYLCASSLWTGTLARTGNEQFFGPGTRLTVL.

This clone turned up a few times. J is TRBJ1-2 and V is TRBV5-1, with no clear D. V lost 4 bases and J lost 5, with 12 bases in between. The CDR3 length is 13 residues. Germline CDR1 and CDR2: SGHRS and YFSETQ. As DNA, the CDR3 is TGCGCCAGCAGCAGCGGGCCGTCTTATGGCTACACCTTC. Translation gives CASSSGPSYGYTF.

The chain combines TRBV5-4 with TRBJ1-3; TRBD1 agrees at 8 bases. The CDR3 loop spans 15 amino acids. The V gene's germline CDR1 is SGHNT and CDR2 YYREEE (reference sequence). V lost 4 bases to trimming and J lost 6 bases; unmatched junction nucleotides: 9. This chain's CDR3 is CASSPSTDRANTIYF. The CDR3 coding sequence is TGTGCCAGCAGCCCATCGACGGACAGGGCAAACACCATATATTTT.

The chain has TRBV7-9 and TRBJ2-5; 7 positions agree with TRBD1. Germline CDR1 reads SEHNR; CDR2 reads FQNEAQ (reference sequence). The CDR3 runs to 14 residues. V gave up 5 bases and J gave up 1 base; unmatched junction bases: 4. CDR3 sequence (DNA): TGTGCCAGCAGCGACAGGGCGGTCCAAGAGACCCAGTACTTC. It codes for CASSDRAVQETQYF.

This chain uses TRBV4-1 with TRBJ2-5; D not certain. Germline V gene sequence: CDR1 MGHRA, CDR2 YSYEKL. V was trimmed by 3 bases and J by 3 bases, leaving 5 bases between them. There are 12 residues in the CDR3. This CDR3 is CASSHSEETQYF. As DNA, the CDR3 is TGCGCCAGCAGCCATTCCGAAGAGACCCAGTACTTC.

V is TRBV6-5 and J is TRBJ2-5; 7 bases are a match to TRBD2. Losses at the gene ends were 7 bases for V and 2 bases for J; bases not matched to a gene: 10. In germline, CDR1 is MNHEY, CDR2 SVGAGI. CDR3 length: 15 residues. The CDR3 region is CASTHSGGGQETQYF. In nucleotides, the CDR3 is TGTGCCAGCACCCATTCGGGGGGAGGGCAAGAGACCCAGTACTTC.

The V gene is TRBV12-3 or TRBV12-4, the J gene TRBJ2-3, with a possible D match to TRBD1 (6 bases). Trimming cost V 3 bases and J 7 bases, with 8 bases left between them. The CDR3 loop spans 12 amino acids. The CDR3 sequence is CASSLGTNTQYF. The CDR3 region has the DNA TGTGCCAGCAGTTTGGGGACAAATACGCAGTATTTT.

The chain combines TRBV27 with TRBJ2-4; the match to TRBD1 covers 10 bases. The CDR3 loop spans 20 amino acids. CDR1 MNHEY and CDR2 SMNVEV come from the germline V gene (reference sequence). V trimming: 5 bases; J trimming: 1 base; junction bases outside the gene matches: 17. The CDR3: CASSPRTLRDRGKAKNIQYF. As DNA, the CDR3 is TGTGCCAGCAGTCCTCGGACCCTTAGGGACAGGGGAAAGGCCAAAAACATTCAGTACTTC.

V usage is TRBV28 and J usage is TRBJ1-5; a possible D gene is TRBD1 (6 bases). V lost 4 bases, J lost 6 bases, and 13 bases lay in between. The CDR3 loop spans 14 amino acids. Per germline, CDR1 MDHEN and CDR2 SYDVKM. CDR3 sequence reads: CASSSRTEGQPQHF. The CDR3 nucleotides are TGTGCCAGCAGTTCGAGGACAGAAGGTCAGCCCCAGCATTTT. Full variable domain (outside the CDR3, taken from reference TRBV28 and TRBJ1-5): DVKVTQSSRYLVKRTGEKVFLECVQDMDHENMFWYRQDPGLGLRLIYFSYDVKMKEKGDIPEGYSVSREKKERFSLILESASTNQTSMYLCASSSRTEGQPQHFGDGTRLSIL.

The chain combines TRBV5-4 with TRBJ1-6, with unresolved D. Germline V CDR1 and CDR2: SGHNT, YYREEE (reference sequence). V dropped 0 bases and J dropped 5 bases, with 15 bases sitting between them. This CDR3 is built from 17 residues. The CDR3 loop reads CASSLESGVSDNSPLHF. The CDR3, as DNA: TGTGCCAGCAGCTTGGAGAGCGGGGTCTCGGATAATTCACCCCTCCACTTT. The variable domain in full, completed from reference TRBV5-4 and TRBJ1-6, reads ETGVTQSPTHLIKTRGQQVTLRCSSQSGHNTVSWYQQALGQGPQFIFQYYREEENGRGNFPPRFSGLQFPNYSSELNVNALELDDSALYLCASSLESGVSDNSPLHFGNGTRLTVT.

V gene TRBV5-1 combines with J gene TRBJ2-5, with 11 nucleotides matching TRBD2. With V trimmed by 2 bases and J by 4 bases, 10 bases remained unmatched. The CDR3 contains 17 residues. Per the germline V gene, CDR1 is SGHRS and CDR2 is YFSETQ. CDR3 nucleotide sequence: TGCGCCAGCAGCTTAGGTAGCGGGGGGGTCAGAGGAGAGACCCAGTACTTC. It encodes CASSLGSGGVRGETQYF.